This entry concerns a single T cell receptor beta chain. This clonotype was counted between two and nine times. Its cognate antigen has yet to be identified. Per-base quality was not reported, and no clone a single base away is much larger than it. These data belong to a study of CD8 T cells in ankylosing spondylitis (TCRdb year 2017). Background on the whole study: The study set out to find disease-linked TCR variants by profiling T cell receptor beta repertoires in ankylosing spondylitis patients and healthy donors. Peripheral blood samples were taken, and synovial fluid was additionally collected from ankylosing spondylitis patients. The full study cohort was made up of about two dozen ankylosing spondylitis patients and 108 healthy donors. Study-level results and caveats: The disease-linked clones had a CD8+ phenotype and were found at relatively low frequencies in peripheral blood. Some TCR beta motif variants had previously been reported in synovial fluid and blood of reactive arthritis patients, which suggested common disease-initiation mechanisms. The disease-linked clones were reported as significantly enriched in matched synovial fluid samples from ankylosing spondylitis patients. Blood from ankylosing spondylitis patients appeared to be characterized by a TCR beta motif composed of roughly eight highly homologous amino acid variants.

Counted from cysteine to phenylalanine, this CDR3 has 14 amino acids. The kept DNA is CDR3 alone, 42 bases in frame from the first base. Ends trimmed: V by 8 bases, J by 6 bases; bases unmatched to a gene: 11. The germline V gene supplies CDR1 MDHEN and CDR2 SYDVKM. The instrument was an Illumina HiSeq 2500. Quantitative 5'-RACE with molecular barcodes was used to prepare TCR beta libraries. The study's processing was this. Disease-linked TCR variants were identified with a new computational method built on a probabilistic model of VDJ rearrangement. TCRdb reprocessing: public reads trimmed at Q25 with fastp, clones called with MiXCR, in-frame beta chains kept. One record per CDR3 amino acid sequence lists the most common genes and DNA. TCRdb, rather than the study authors, made the V and J calls. This sample is represented by 250,000 to 400,000 distinct CDR3 sequences; approximately 10% of them were singletons. The top ten clones comprise roughly 9.1% of the sample.

Rearrangement joined TRBV28 to TRBJ2-3; TRBD2 fits 7 bases in the junction. This clonotype was sampled from a female donor with ankylosing spondylitis or in good health (not recorded which). Material for sequencing was blood, either unsorted or a sorted T cell fraction (not recorded which). The CDR3: CASPSGTTPDTQYF. The DNA reads TGTGCCAGCCCCAGCGGGACTACGCCCGATACGCAGTATTTT.